Included here is one T cell receptor (beta chain) sequence, with context. Its antigen remains unidentified. The primer mix had 60 Vbeta and 13 Jbeta primers. Generated by immunoSEQ multiplex PCR, the TCRdb table keeps only in-frame clones and is missing some. The sample lists roughly 67,000 clones, around four fifths occurring once. J gave up 3 bases and V 7 bases, and 5 bases lay outside the gene matches. Germline V gene data show CDR1 as SQVTM and CDR2 as ANQGSEA. The CDR3 runs to 13 residues. These data belong to a study of cytomegalovirus exposure and HLA in healthy donors. Study-wide points: CMV serostatus alone was available as immune exposure information. Later genetic work tied a missense DCLRE1C variant to beta-chain V and J trimming.

This receptor was obtained from a man aged 35 to 55 in good health and CMV-seronegative. The source material was PBMCs. The chain is built from TRBV29-1 and TRBJ1-5; 8 nucleotides line up with TRBD1. CDR3 protein: CSARTGINQPQHF. CDR3 bases: TGCAGCGCCCGGACAGGGATCAATCAGCCCCAGCATTTT.